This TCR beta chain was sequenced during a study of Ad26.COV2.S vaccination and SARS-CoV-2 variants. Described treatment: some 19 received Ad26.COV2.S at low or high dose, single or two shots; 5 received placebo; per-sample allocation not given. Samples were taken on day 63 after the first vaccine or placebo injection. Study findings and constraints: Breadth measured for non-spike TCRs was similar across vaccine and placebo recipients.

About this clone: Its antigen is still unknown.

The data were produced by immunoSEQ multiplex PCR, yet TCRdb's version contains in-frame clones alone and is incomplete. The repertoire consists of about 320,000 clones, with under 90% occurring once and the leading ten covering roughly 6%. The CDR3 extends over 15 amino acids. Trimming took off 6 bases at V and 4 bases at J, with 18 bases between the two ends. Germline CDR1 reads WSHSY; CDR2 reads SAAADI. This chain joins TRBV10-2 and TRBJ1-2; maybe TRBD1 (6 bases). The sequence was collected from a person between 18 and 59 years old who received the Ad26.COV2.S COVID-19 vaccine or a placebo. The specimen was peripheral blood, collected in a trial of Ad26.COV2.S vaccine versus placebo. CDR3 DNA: TGCGCCAGCAGCCCCGGCCGGGGGGCAGTCTATGGCTACACCTTC. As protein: CASSPGRGAVYGYTF.